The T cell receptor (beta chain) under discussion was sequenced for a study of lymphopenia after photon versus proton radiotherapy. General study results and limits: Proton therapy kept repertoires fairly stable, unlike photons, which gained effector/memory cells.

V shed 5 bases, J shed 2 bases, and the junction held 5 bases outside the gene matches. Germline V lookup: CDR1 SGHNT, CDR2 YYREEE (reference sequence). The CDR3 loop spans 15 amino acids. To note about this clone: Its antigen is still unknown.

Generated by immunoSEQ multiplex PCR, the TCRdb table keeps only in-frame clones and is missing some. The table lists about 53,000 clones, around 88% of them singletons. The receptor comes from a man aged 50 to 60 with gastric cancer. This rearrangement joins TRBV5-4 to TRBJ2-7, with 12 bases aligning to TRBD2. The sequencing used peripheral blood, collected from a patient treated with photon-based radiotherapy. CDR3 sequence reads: CASRTRLAGAYEQYF. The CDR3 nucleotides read TGTGCCAGCAGAACCAGACTAGCGGGAGCCTACGAGCAGTACTTC.